Included here is one T cell receptor beta chain sequence, with context. Its antigen is as yet unknown. Measured with immunoSEQ multiplex PCR; TCRdb has only the in-frame clones, and not every one. In the table there are more than 65,000 clones, around 80% of which are singletons. V dropped 7 bases and J dropped 8 bases, with 17 bases sitting between them. CDR1 is LNHNV, CDR2 YYDKDF, per germline (reference sequence). This CDR3 spans 13 amino acids. This entry comes from a study of early stage breast cancer tumors. The study's findings and limits: Tumor and normal breast were distinguished via blood comparison in about 90% of the 16 patients. Compared with adjacent normal breast tissue, tumors showed 2 to 2.5-fold greater T cell density and higher clonality.

The gene calls are TRBV15 and TRBJ1-1; tentative D call: TRBD1 (5 bases). Sequences were obtained from blood. This TCR was sampled from a middle-aged person with breast cancer. In nucleotides, the CDR3 is TGTGCCACCACCCGAACCGGGACTGGGGAAGCTTTCTTT. Translation gives CATTRTGTGEAFF.